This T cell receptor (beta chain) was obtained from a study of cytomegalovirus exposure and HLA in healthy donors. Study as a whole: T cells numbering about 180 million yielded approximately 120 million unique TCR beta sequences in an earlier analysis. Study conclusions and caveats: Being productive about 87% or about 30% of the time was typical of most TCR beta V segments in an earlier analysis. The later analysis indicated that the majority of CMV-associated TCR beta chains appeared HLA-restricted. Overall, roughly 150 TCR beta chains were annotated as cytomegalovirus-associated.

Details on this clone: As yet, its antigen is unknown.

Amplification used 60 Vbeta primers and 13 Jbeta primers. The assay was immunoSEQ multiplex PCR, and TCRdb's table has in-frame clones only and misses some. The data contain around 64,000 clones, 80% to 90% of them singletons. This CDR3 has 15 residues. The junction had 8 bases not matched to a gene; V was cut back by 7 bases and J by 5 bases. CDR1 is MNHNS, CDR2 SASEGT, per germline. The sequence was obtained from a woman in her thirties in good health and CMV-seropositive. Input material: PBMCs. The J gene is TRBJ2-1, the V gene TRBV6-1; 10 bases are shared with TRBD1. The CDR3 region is CASKAYGTGDNEQFF. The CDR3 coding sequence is TGTGCCAGCAAAGCCTACGGGACAGGGGACAATGAGCAGTTCTTC.